This T cell receptor (beta chain) was recorded in a study of blood T cell repertoires in COVID-19. Study information: Sample material is recorded as cDNA or gDNA derived from T cells, B-cell-depleted T cells, or PBMCs.

Germline CDR1 is SEHNR and CDR2 is FQNEAQ (reference sequence). The CDR3 contains 13 residues. The V segment lost 4 bases and the J segment 8 bases; nucleotides outside the gene matches: 5. Enrollees, about 18 to 90 years old, lived in about two dozen US areas. Grouping used clinical history reported by participants in a survey and questionnaire. Repertoires were generated with immunoSEQ multiplex PCR, while TCRdb's copy carries only in-frame clones and drops some. This sample yields 200,000 to 250,000 clones, of which about four fifths are seen a single time; around 1.8% belongs to the top ten. The V gene is TRBV7-9, the J gene TRBJ1-1; 9 bases are a match to TRBD1. The clonotype comes from a man aged 60 to 69 who had recovered from COVID-19. Sequenced: PBMCs or T cells enriched from blood (not recorded which). The CDR3: CASSSQGAGEAFF. The CDR3 nucleotides are TGTGCCAGCAGCTCACAGGGGGCCGGGGAAGCTTTCTTT.